One sample yielded the 4 T cell receptor beta chains listed below, sequenced in a study of T cells in women clearing cervical HPV infection. The table came from immunoSEQ multiplex PCR; TCRdb's copy has only in-frame clones and leaves some out. The specimen's table records some 33,000 clones. The sample taken for sequencing was blood buffy coat. The receptor set was obtained from a woman aged 18-70 years with a cervical HPV16 infection that either progressed to CIN3+ or cleared (not recorded which).

Note on this clone: The CDR3 is cut off 3 residues early in the read; its end comes from the germline J gene. At the DNA level, this CDR3 is encoded by other sequences in the same sample as well. The chain employs TRBV19 and TRBJ1-3; unclear D gene. The CDR3 sequence is 15 residues long. The germline CDR1 and CDR2 sequences are LNHDA and SQIVND (reference sequence). V lost 3 bases and J 1 base, leaving 10 bases between the germline ends. CDR3 protein: CASSMARGSGNTIYF. Partial CDR3 DNA: TGTGCCAGTAGTATGGCTCGGGGATCTGGAAACACC.

A note on this clone: The sequenced fragment ends 3 residues before the CDR3 boundary, so the rest is inferred from the germline J gene. V usage is TRBV7-2 and J usage is TRBJ2-5, with D possibly matching TRBD2 (6 bases). This CDR3 has 15 residues. The germline V gene has CDR1 SGHTA and CDR2 FQGNSA. Trimming took 2 bases from V and 3 from J, leaving 13 bases between them. The covered CDR3 bases are TGTGCCAGCAGCTTATCGGGCAGGGAGGAAGAGACC. Amino acid sequence: CASSLSGREEET. The entire CDR3 protein is CASSLSGREEETQYF. Full variable domain (outside the CDR3, taken from reference TRBV7-2 and TRBJ2-5): GAGVSQSPSNKVTEKGKDVELRCDPISGHTALYWYRQSLGQGLEFLIYFQGNSAPDKSGLPSDRFSAERTGGSVSTLTIQRTQQEDSAVYLCASSLSGREEETQYFGPGTRLLVL.

Notes on this clone: The sequenced fragment ends 3 residues before the CDR3 boundary, so the rest is inferred from the germline J gene. The chain combines TRBV5-6 with TRBJ1-2, with 7 bases identical to TRBD1. Per germline, CDR1 SGHDT and CDR2 YYEEEE. The CDR3 has 13 amino acids. CDR3 protein: CASSSDRKGGYTF. The sequenced part of the CDR3 DNA is TGTGCCAGCAGCTCGGACAGGAAGGGAGGC.

On this clone itself: Read sequence stops 3 residues before the CDR3 end, and the germline J gene provides the missing end. The V call is TRBV7-2, the J call TRBJ1-5; D remains unclear. The germline CDR1 and CDR2 sequences are SGHTA and FQGNSA. Trimming removed 3 bases from V and 1 base from J, with 10 bases in between. The CDR3 runs to 15 residues. The DNA read from the CDR3 is TGTGCCAGCAGCTTGCTAAGTCCAAGCAATCAGCCC. It translates to CASSLLSPSNQP. The entire CDR3 reads CASSLLSPSNQPQHF. Based on the CDR3 plus reference TRBV7-2 and TRBJ1-5, the full variable domain is GAGVSQSPSNKVTEKGKDVELRCDPISGHTALYWYRQSLGQGLEFLIYFQGNSAPDKSGLPSDRFSAERTGGSVSTLTIQRTQQEDSAVYLCASSLLSPSNQPQHFGDGTRLSIL.